This T cell receptor (beta chain) was recovered during a study of cytomegalovirus exposure and HLA in healthy donors. Germline CDR1 reads SGHRS; CDR2 reads YFSETQ. V was shortened by 2 bases and J by 4 bases, with 12 bases between the two germline ends. The CDR3 is 14 amino acids. A multiplex PCR was run with 60 Vbeta primers and 13 Jbeta primers. Data came from immunoSEQ multiplex PCR; TCRdb stores just in-frame clones and leaves some out. The profile shows under 200,000 clones, 70% to 90% of them singletons. Sampled while nominally healthy, donors likely had unrecorded immune exposures. Findings and caveats of the study: Of the V segments, some could not be distinguished, including TRBV6-2 and TRBV6-3, and were excluded.

With respect to this clone: Its antigen is still unknown.

This receptor was taken from a man in his late teens or twenties in good health and CMV-seropositive. Sequencing was performed on PBMCs. This chain joins TRBV5-1 and TRBJ1-1; D ambiguous. The CDR3 is CASSFGVGSTEAFF. Here the CDR3 DNA reads TGCGCCAGCAGCTTCGGGGTGGGGAGCACTGAAGCTTTCTTT. Using reference TRBV5-1 and TRBJ1-1 for the parts outside the CDR3, the full variable domain is KAGVTQTPRYLIKTRGQQVTLSCSPISGHRSVSWYQQTPGQGLQFLFEYFSETQRNKGNFPGRFSGRQFSNSRSEMNVSTLELGDSALYLCASSFGVGSTEAFFGQGTRLTVV.